A single sample gave rise to the 27 T cell receptor beta chains below, sequenced in a study of T-cell memory formation after mild COVID-19. In TCRdb, the 5' RACE reads were re-called with MiXCR into one record per CDR3 protein. The sample lists approximately 210,000 distinct CDR3 sequences; roughly a tenth were seen once. Source material: PBMCs or a T cell subset sorted from them (not recorded which). These receptors were obtained from a man younger than 35 who had mild COVID-19 (a few samples of this study predate the infection). Cell type and time point are not known.

The rearrangement links TRBV5-6 to TRBJ1-2, with no clear D. V lost 4 bases to trimming and J lost 4 bases, with 17 bases between them. The V gene's germline CDR1 is SGHDT and CDR2 YYEEEE. The CDR3 spans 15 residues. The DNA of the CDR3 is TGTGCCAGCAGCCCCCCTTCGGTCAGGCGCTATGGCTACACCTTC. Encoded protein: CASSPPSVRRYGYTF.

V and J are TRBV3-1 and TRBJ2-1, with TRBD2 matching 12 bases. Germline lookup yields CDR1 LGHDT and CDR2 YNNKEL (reference sequence). The CDR3 runs 15 residues. V lost 3 bases to trimming and J lost 8 bases; unmatched junction nucleotides: 5. CDR3 DNA: TGTGCCAGCAGCCACCTAGCGGGGGGGCCATATGAGCAGTTCTTC. It specifies CASSHLAGGPYEQFF.

This chain links TRBV27 with TRBJ1-5, with D tentatively TRBD1 (5 bases). Germline-derived CDR1 and CDR2 are MNHEY and SMNVEV (reference sequence). The CDR3 is 14 residues long. The germline V and J ends were trimmed by 4 bases and 2 bases, with 9 bases remaining between them. The CDR3 DNA reads TGTGCCAGCAGTTGGGGGGGAGGCAATCAGCCCCAGCATTTT. This gives the protein CASSWGGGNQPQHF.

This chain links TRBV20-1 with TRBJ1-1, with a possible D match to TRBD1 (6 bases). The germline V gene has CDR1 DFQATT and CDR2 SNEGSKA (reference sequence). The V end lost 5 bases, the J end lost 7 bases, and 14 bases lay between the germline ends. This CDR3 contains 12 residues. The CDR3 sequence is CSAGPGDGEAFF. CDR3 in DNA: TGCAGTGCTGGACCAGGGGATGGTGAAGCTTTCTTT.

This clonotype was counted between two and nine times. This chain links TRBV4-3 with TRBJ2-3; a weak D match, TRBD1 (6 bases). CDR3 size: 15 residues. V dropped 0 bases and J dropped 7 bases, with 14 bases sitting between them. Germline V CDR1 and CDR2: LGHNA, YSLEER. This CDR3 is CASSQDLGAAYTQYF. CDR3 DNA sequence: TGCGCCAGCAGCCAAGATCTGGGGGCGGCGTATACGCAGTATTTT.

This clonotype has just a few counts. The V gene is TRBV18, the J gene TRBJ2-5, with 7 bases that match TRBD2. The length of the CDR3 is 16 residues. Looked up from germline, CDR1 is KGHSH and CDR2 is LQKENI. The V and J ends lost 3 bases and 5 bases, in that order; junction bases with no gene match: 12. Here the CDR3 DNA reads TGTGCCAGCTCACCGCGTCCGGGGGGTGAAGGGGAGACCCAGTACTTC. Residues: CASSPRPGGEGETQYF.

The table lists this clonotype with a few counts. The CDR3 spells CASSGGDTVRYTF. CDR3 DNA sequence: TGTGCCAGCAGCGGGGGAGATACCGTCCGCTACACCTTC. The chain joins TRBV28 to TRBJ1-2; a possible D gene is TRBD1 (5 bases). The V gene's germline CDR1 is MDHEN and CDR2 SYDVKM. The V end was cut by 6 bases, the J end by 9 bases, with 17 bases between. The CDR3 loop spans 13 amino acids.

The chain uses TRBV5-1 and TRBJ2-5, with 7 bases identical to TRBD1. CDR3 length equals 15 residues. The V gene's germline CDR1 is SGHRS and CDR2 YFSETQ. V lost 0 bases and J lost 1; bases outside the gene matches: 3. The CDR3 spells CASSLADRVQETQYF. DNA of the CDR3: TGCGCCAGCAGCTTGGCCGACAGGGTCCAAGAGACCCAGTACTTC.

This rearrangement joins TRBV20-1 to TRBJ2-6; D possibly corresponds to TRBD2 (5 bases). Germline assignment: CDR1 DFQATT and CDR2 SNEGSKA (reference sequence). The CDR3 extends over 13 amino acids. With 3 bases removed from V and 2 bases from J, the gap between germline ends came to 5 bases. CDR3 sequence (DNA): TGCAGTGCTAGGGGAGCTGGGGCCAACGTCCTGACTTTC. Protein product: CSARGAGANVLTF.

The chain combines TRBV7-9 with TRBJ2-5; 8 nucleotides match TRBD1. V was pared by 6 bases and J by 5 bases, with 11 bases of the junction left unmatched. CDR1 is SEHNR and CDR2 is FQNEAQ in the germline V gene (reference sequence). The CDR3 contains 15 residues. CDR3 coding DNA: TGTGCCAGCAGGCCGCGGGACAGGACGGGGGAGACCCAGTACTTC. Residues: CASRPRDRTGETQYF.

The chain combines TRBV18 with TRBJ2-7; D not certain. Trimming shortened V by 5 bases and J by 1 base, and 12 bases separated the two germline ends. In germline, CDR1 is KGHSH, CDR2 LQKENI. The CDR3 length is 14 residues. CDR3 residues: CASSYPARSYEQYF. The CDR3 DNA sequence: TGTGCCAGCTCATACCCCGCCCGGTCCTACGAGCAGTACTTC.

This clonotype was recorded at least ten times. This chain connects TRBV5-1 to TRBJ2-2; 7 bases are a match to TRBD2. The CDR3 consists of 15 residues. Per germline, CDR1 SGHRS and CDR2 YFSETQ. The ends lost 6 bases at V and 7 bases at J; junction bases unmatched: 12. The CDR3: CASNRDSQRGGELFF. In nucleotides, the CDR3 is TGCGCCAGCAACCGGGACTCCCAGCGGGGCGGGGAGCTGTTTTTT.

The rearrangement links TRBV4-3 to TRBJ2-7; 7 nucleotides match TRBD1. This CDR3 is 13 amino acids long. J was trimmed by 6 bases and V by 3 bases; bases with no gene match: 5. Germline V lookup: CDR1 LGHNA, CDR2 YSLEER. In nucleotides, the CDR3 is TGCGCCAGCAGCCACCTCAGGGGGTCCGAGCAGTACTTC. Residues: CASSHLRGSEQYF.

There are many counts of this clonotype. This rearrangement joins TRBV5-1 to TRBJ2-2; D not resolved. The CDR3 loop spans 15 amino acids. CDR1 is SGHRS and CDR2 is YFSETQ in the germline V gene. V gave up 4 bases and J gave up 0 bases, with 10 bases separating them. CDR3 coding DNA: TGCGCCAGCAGCACGGGCCGAACGAACACCGGGGAGCTGTTTTTT. Translated: CASSTGRTNTGELFF.

This clonotype was observed a handful of times. The rearrangement links TRBV7-9 to TRBJ1-6; no clear D gene. Germline assignment: CDR1 SEHNR and CDR2 FQNEAQ (reference sequence). There are 13 residues in the CDR3. Between the trimmed V and J ends, which lost 11 bases and 5 bases, there was a span of 13 bases. The CDR3 DNA sequence: TGTGCCTCCGGGAACCGCGATAATTCACCCCTCCACTTT. Protein product: CASGNRDNSPLHF.

Many counts were recorded for this clonotype. The chain has TRBV5-1 and TRBJ2-5; 7 bases line up with TRBD1. This CDR3 contains 13 residues. Per germline, CDR1 SGHRS and CDR2 YFSETQ. After removal of 4 bases from V and 1 base from J, the junction contained 1 base not matched to a gene. The CDR3 loop reads CASSRDSQETQYF. CDR3 sequence (DNA): TGCGCCAGCAGCCGGGACAGCCAAGAGACCCAGTACTTC.

This clonotype was detected a few times. The V and J genes are TRBV5-1 and TRBJ2-7; TRBD1 matches 7 bases. CDR1 and CDR2 (germline): SGHRS, YFSETQ. V shed 1 base, J shed 0 bases, and the junction held 4 bases outside the gene matches. The CDR3 is 15 amino acids. The CDR3 region has the DNA TGCGCCAGCAGCTTGCCAGGGGGTAGCTCCTACGAGCAGTACTTC. Protein product: CASSLPGGSSYEQYF.

The gene calls are TRBV10-3 and TRBJ2-3; TRBD2 matches 13 bases. V lost 6 bases to trimming and J lost 6 bases; unmatched junction nucleotides: 3. CDR1 and CDR2 (germline): ENHRY, SYGVKD. The length of the CDR3 is 14 residues. The DNA of the CDR3 is TGTGCCATCAGCCCGACTAGCGGGGGGGATACGCAGTATTTT. Encoded protein: CAISPTSGGDTQYF.

Remarks on this clonotype: Just one base apart from a much larger clone, this may be a read error. This chain uses TRBV7-2 with TRBJ2-5; 8 bases align to TRBD2. The ends lost 6 bases at V and 9 bases at J; junction bases unmatched: 6. This CDR3 region has 12 residues. Germline V lookup: CDR1 SGHTA, CDR2 FQGNSA. CDR3 sequence (DNA): TGTGCCAGCAGATCCCCGGGGGGGGCCCAGTACTTC. It is translated as CASRSPGGAQYF.

The V and J genes are TRBV6-5 and TRBJ2-7; no clear D. Trimming shortened V by 7 bases and J by 2 bases, and 15 bases separated the two germline ends. CDR3 length: 14 amino acids. Germline CDR1 reads MNHEY; CDR2 reads SVGAGI. Here the CDR3 reads CASTQKGSTYEQYF. The DNA of the CDR3 is TGTGCCAGCACCCAAAAGGGCTCTACCTACGAGCAGTACTTC.

The V call is TRBV7-9, the J call TRBJ2-7; 7 bases match TRBD1. Germline assignment: CDR1 SEHNR and CDR2 FQNEAQ (reference sequence). V dropped 4 bases and J dropped 4; count of bases not matched to a gene: 10. The CDR3 is 15 amino acids. CDR3: CASSSTRTGIYEQYV. CDR3 nucleotides: TGTGCCAGCAGCTCCACACGGACAGGAATATACGAGCAGTACGTC.

The sample holds a few counts of this clonotype. The chain recombines TRBV6-1 with TRBJ2-7; no clear D. The ends were cut back, 5 bases at V and 7 bases at J, with 15 bases in the middle. The CDR3 covers 13 residues. Germline-derived CDR1 and CDR2 are MNHNS and SASEGT. The CDR3 region is CASSHPQWLEQYV. The CDR3 nucleotides are TGTGCCAGCAGTCACCCTCAGTGGTTGGAGCAGTACGTC.

CDR3: CSALEGQTSGYTF. Written as DNA, the CDR3 is TGCAGTGCCTTAGAAGGACAGACTTCTGGCTACACCTTC. The chain uses TRBV20-1 and TRBJ1-2, with D perhaps matching TRBD1 (6 bases). Looked up from germline, CDR1 is DFQATT and CDR2 is SNEGSKA (reference sequence). This CDR3 comprises 13 residues. Trimming removed 6 bases from V and 7 bases from J, with 18 bases in between.

The gene calls are TRBV10-3 and TRBJ2-7, with D tentatively TRBD2 (7 bases). Germline CDR1 reads ENHRY; CDR2 reads SYGVKD. V was cut by 4 bases and J by 5 bases, with 18 bases left in between. The CDR3 length is 15 residues. CDR3 sequence (DNA): TGTGCCATCAGTGGGCGTAGGGGGGGCCTGAACGAGCAGTACGTC. Translation gives CAISGRRGGLNEQYV.

This chain links TRBV7-9 with TRBJ1-3, with no clear D. The CDR3 spans 14 residues. V was pared by 5 bases and J by 0 bases, with 8 bases between. Germline CDR1 is SEHNR and CDR2 is FQNEAQ (reference sequence). The CDR3 nucleotides are TGTGCCAGCAGCCCGGGCCTCTCTGGAAACACCATATATTTT. This codes for CASSPGLSGNTIYF.

This chain links TRBV7-9 with TRBJ1-2, with a tentative D call TRBD1 (6 bases). The CDR3 consists of 14 residues. With 2 bases removed from V and 4 bases from J, the gap between germline ends came to 11 bases. Germline V gene sequence: CDR1 SEHNR, CDR2 FQNEAQ (reference sequence). The CDR3 bases are TGTGCCAGCAGCTTAACTCAAGGGGGCTATGGCTACACCTTC. Its translation is CASSLTQGGYGYTF.

The chain carries TRBV20-1 and TRBJ2-7; D gene unclear. This CDR3 has 16 amino acids. The V end was cut by 0 bases, the J end by 6 bases, with 21 bases between. The V gene's germline CDR1 is DFQATT and CDR2 SNEGSKA (reference sequence). CDR3 nucleotide sequence: TGCAGTGCTAGAGATTTAGACGCGAAGGGATTGACCGAGCAGTACTTC. Translating it yields CSARDLDAKGLTEQYF.